The entry below describes one T cell receptor (beta chain). There is no known antigen for this receptor. At one boundary the junction diverges from the germline segment, which might be a read error. These data are taken from a study of tumor and adjacent non-tumor tissue in lung cancer (dated by TCRdb to the late 2010s). With regard to the full study: The cohort included roughly 11 adenocarcinoma, 2 squamous cell carcinoma and 1 small cell lung cancer patients. The approximately 15 enrolled patients, of whom some ten were men and 5 were women, were aged about 30 to 85 years and were diagnosed with TNM stage I to III disease. Sequencing produced approximately 130 million productive TCRbeta reads in total, an average of about 4.17 million reads per sample. The study compared bulk TCRbeta repertoires between lung tumor tissue and matched distant non-tumor lung tissue from 15 lung cancer patients. TCRbeta CDR3 sequencing was performed on about 29 paired specimens, with one tumor sample and one normal lung sample collected per patient. The full study reports these points: Tumor tissue showed significantly greater TCR diversity (inverse Simpson) than normal lung tissue (431.37 vs 166.20, P = 0.0075, Mann-Whitney U test). The top 100 clones made up a significantly larger cumulative share of the repertoire in normal lung than in tumor tissue. Because peripheral blood was not sequenced, the blood TCRbeta repertoires of the lung cancer patients in the study went unexamined. Only about 15 patients were in the cohort, and the authors stated that larger samples and more detailed clinical data are needed. Significantly higher TCR diversity was found in younger patients, and higher tumor TCR diversity was associated with shorter overall and disease-free survival. The sequencing platform is not named in the methods, and unique molecular identifiers are not mentioned.

RNA was isolated from bulk unsorted tissue, and RNA quality was assessed with a NanoDrop ND-1000 and an Agilent 2100. Distant non-tumor tissue taken more than 3 cm from the tumor edge was used as the normal lung sample. Newly diagnosed lung cancer patients without prior chemotherapy who had been admitted for thoracic surgery in China between August and November 2014 were enrolled as donors. Patients with previous radiotherapy or chemotherapy, or with another concurrent cancer, were excluded from the study. Surgical tissue pieces of 1-2 cm3 were preserved in RNAlater solution and stored at -80 °C until use. The CDR3 starts with the cysteine, ends with the phenylalanine, and has 15 residues. Just the 45-base CDR3 DNA is kept, in frame starting at base 1. Taken from the germline V gene, the CDR1 and CDR2 loops are SGHTA and FQGTGA. The protocol used for the library was multiplex PCR. This sample was sequenced with an Illumina HiSeq 2500. TCRbeta libraries were constructed through three rounds of nested PCR with primers (Table S4) according to protocols modified from ARM-PCR. Before sequencing, PCR products of 200-500 bp were cut from the gel and purified using the QIAquick gel extraction kit. The study's processing was this. Trimmomatic was used to clean the reads, FLASH merged the cleaned reads into complete CDR3 sequences, and MiTCR assigned the sequences to V(D)J germline segments. VDJtools was used to compute clonal diversity as the inverse Simpson's index. In-frame sequences lacking a premature stop codon were counted as productive reads. TCRdb applied fastp at Q25 and MiXCR to the public reads, then kept only in-frame beta chains. Identical CDR3 proteins give one entry, which carries the most common genes and DNA. It is TCRdb's table, rather than the study itself, that gives the V and J calls and clone size. The sample has over 80,000 distinct CDR3 sequences on record, 75% to 85% of them singletons. The top ten constitute less than 40% of the sample.

Recombination connected TRBV7-3 to TRBJ2-2, with a weak D call of TRBD1 (6 bases match). The receptor comes from a man aged 60 to 75 with small cell lung cancer. Sequencing input: distant non-tumor lung tissue. The DNA sequence is given as TGTGCCAGCGGCACCCCGGACAGCCCTACCGGGGAGCCGTTTTTT. Its translation reads: CASGTPDSPTGEPFF.